This entry describes one T cell receptor (beta chain). There is no known antigen for this receptor. For each CD8+ T cell subset, flow sorting was done in triplicate, and around 300,000 cells per subset went directly into RLT lysis buffer. Naive CD8+ T cells were defined stringently as CD45RO-CCR7+CD27+CD95- to exclude memory contaminants. Standard density gradient centrifugation was used to isolate peripheral blood mononuclear cells from buffy coats. A FACSAria III was used to flow-sort naive CXCR3-negative and CXCR3-positive CD8+ T cells. An RNeasy Mini Kit was used to extract total RNA from the sorted cells. TCRdb names NextSeq 550 as the instrument used. The Human TCR Profiling Kit (MiLaboratory) was used to prepare UMI-labeled 5' RACE TRB cDNA libraries. The full amount of extracted RNA was used for cDNA synthesis, and the full amount of resulting cDNA was used for PCR amplification. Libraries were prepared in parallel with an identical number of PCR cycles. The original methods were these. With a minimum of two reads required per UMI, MIGEC and MiXCR pulled out about 57,000 +/- 9,900 unique UMI-labeled TRB cDNA molecules from each library. An average of 40,000 +/- 10,000 functional in-frame TRB CDR3 nucleotide clonotypes without stop codons was found per library. After downsampling to 5000 UMI-labeled TRB molecules per sample, diversity metrics, including normalized Shannon-Wiener and Chao1, were computed in VDJtools. VDJtools computed clonotype-size-weighted physicochemical properties of the central five CDR3 residues: interaction energy, strength, volume and Kidera factor 4. TCRdb reprocessed the public reads and reports one entry per CDR3 protein sequence, without DNA. TCRdb's processing, not the study's, gives the V and J calls here. The sample's table covers about 81,000 distinct CDR3 sequences. Around 1.6% of the sample comes from the top ten.

The data belong to a study of CXCR3-negative and CXCR3-positive naive CD8 T cells (dated by TCRdb to about 2019). Concerning the study at large: In total, 130 million to 150 million TRB reads were obtained, which works out to roughly 1.5 +/- 0.3 million reads per library. The diversity and physicochemical repertoire analyses included about a dozen donors pooled from two independent experiments. For the TRBV-TRBJ cluster analysis, the naive subsets came from roughly 5 donors, while the memory cells came from 3 donors.

Here is what the overall study found, with its caveats: Because surface CD5, which has been linked to self-reactivity in mice, was comparable between naive subsets, TCR interaction strength was also inferred from TRB CDR3 physicochemical properties. TRBV-TRBJ usage was similar between naive CXCR3-negative and CXCR3-positive cells from the same donor, while memory cells showed distinct patterns. Both naive subsets had comparably high repertoire diversity, while memory CD8+ T cells had much lower repertoire diversity. Freshly isolated PBMCs were used for most assays because CXCR3 expression partially decreased after cryopreservation. TRB CDR3s from CXCR3-positive naive cells showed higher hydrophobicity (lower Kidera factor 4), lower energy, and higher strength and volume indices than CXCR3-negative naive cells.

The CDR3 holds 15 amino acids from the cysteine to the phenylalanine. DNA was not recorded. The germline V gene gives CDR1 as MGHRA and CDR2 as YSYEKL. Material for sequencing was naive CXCR3- CD8+ T cells from blood. The cell subset or site label on this specimen signifies: CD45RO-CCR7+CD27+CD95- naive CD8+ T cells lacking CXCR3 (TNR3-). The chain joins TRBV4-1 to TRBJ1-5; the TCRdb D gene call, TRBD1, has no DNA to confirm it. The TCR comes from a human donor in good health. Some clones in this sample may be carry-over from other donors' samples. Here the CDR3 is given as CASSQDIGVHQPQHF.